The T cell receptor beta chain described here comes from a study of blood T cell repertoires in COVID-19. Measured with immunoSEQ multiplex PCR; TCRdb has only the in-frame clones, and not every one. The data hold some 150,000 clones, with 70% to 90% observed a single time. This CDR3 has 16 residues. The germline gives CDR1 SGHNT, CDR2 YENEEA. V lost 5 bases, J lost 4 bases, and 8 bases stayed unmatched. The genes are TRBV11-3 and TRBJ2-1; 10 bases align to TRBD2. The specimen was peripheral blood. The sequence was obtained from a human donor with acute or convalescent COVID-19. The donor label of this sample is uncertain. CDR3 in DNA: TGTGCCAGCAGCCAAAGGACTAGCGGAGCTTACAATGAGCAGTTCTTC. It specifies CASSQRTSGAYNEQFF.